This T cell receptor beta chain was identified during a study of T-cell memory formation after mild COVID-19. For the study at large: The TCR clusters were mostly specific to one donor.

The CDR3 has 15 amino acids. The ends were cut back, 4 bases at V and 8 bases at J, with 20 bases in the middle. CDR1 and CDR2 from the germline V gene are SGHRS and YFSETQ. Comment on this clonotype: The target antigen is unknown.

Study results and limitations: Contracting CD8+ clones were enriched in EMRA, CD4+ mainly in CM and EM.

TCRdb independently ran MiXCR on the 5' RACE reads; one entry per CDR3 protein. The sample lists roughly 51,000 distinct CDR3 sequences; approximately 8% were seen once. Sequenced sample: PBMCs or a T cell subset sorted from them (not recorded which). J is TRBJ2-3 and V is TRBV5-1; unclear D gene. The source is a man younger than 30 who had mild COVID-19 (a few samples of this study predate the infection). Cell type and time point are not known. The CDR3 sequence is CASSPEHRLLSTQYF. CDR3 nucleotides: TGCGCCAGCAGCCCGGAGCACCGTTTACTAAGTACGCAGTATTTT.